These 20 T cell receptor beta chains were all obtained from the same sample, sequenced in a study of T cell repertoires in cytomegalovirus infection. Their cognate antigens are unknown. TCRdb analysed the reads with MiXCR anew, one entry per CDR3 protein. Of 50,000 to 60,000 distinct CDR3 sequences listed, about 19% were seen once; the top ten hold just under 80%. This specimen was CD8+ T cells from cultured PBMCs, taken from culture after CMV antigen stimulation. The origin of the receptors is a human donor in good health (CMV status not recorded). Some clones in this sample may be carry-over from other donors' samples.

This chain joins TRBV7-8 and TRBJ2-7; D uncertain. CDR1 is SGHVS and CDR2 is FQNEAQ in the germline V gene. The V and J ends lost 0 bases and 7 bases respectively, with 10 bases between them. CDR3 length equals 13 residues. The CDR3 sequence: CASSLARGWEQYF. CDR3 coding DNA: TGTGCCAGCAGCTTAGCGCGAGGCTGGGAGCAGTACTTC.

The chain recombines TRBV4-1 with TRBJ1-1; D not certain. There are 18 residues in the CDR3. The ends were cut back, 1 base at V and 0 bases at J, with 18 bases in the middle. Germline V CDR1 and CDR2: MGHRA, YSYEKL. CDR3 bases: TGCGCCAGCAGCCAAGGACCCCTATTGGAGGGCCTGAACACTGAAGCTTTCTTT. Amino acids: CASSQGPLLEGLNTEAFF.

This clonotype showed up just a few times. The gene calls are TRBV7-9 and TRBJ2-5, with D perhaps given as TRBD1 or TRBD2 (5 bases each). Per the germline V gene, CDR1 is SEHNR and CDR2 is FQNEAQ (reference sequence). This CDR3 region has 12 residues. V lost 5 bases, J lost 5 bases, and 9 bases lay in between. The CDR3 reads CASSPEGETQYF. The DNA for the CDR3 is TGTGCCAGCAGCCCTGAGGGGGAGACCCAGTACTTC.

This clonotype was counted between two and nine times. The rearrangement links TRBV7-8 to TRBJ2-3; D unclear. The CDR3 is 16 residues long. With 0 bases removed from V and 0 bases from J, the gap between germline ends came to 10 bases. From germline, CDR1 is SGHVS and CDR2 FQNEAQ. CDR3 DNA sequence: TGTGCCAGCAGCTTAGCCCAGCCATCTAGCACAGATACGCAGTATTTT. The encoded protein is CASSLAQPSSTDTQYF.

The chain employs TRBV6-6 and TRBJ2-4; the D gene is possibly TRBD1 (6 bases). Trimming took off 6 bases at V and 0 bases at J, with 12 bases between the two ends. This CDR3 contains 15 residues. Per germline, CDR1 MNHNY and CDR2 SVGAGI (reference sequence). Here the CDR3 reads CASRMDSLAKNIQYF. The CDR3, as DNA: TGTGCCAGCAGGATGGACAGCCTAGCCAAAAACATTCAGTACTTC.

A few counts support this clonotype. The genes are TRBV27 and TRBJ2-6; no clear D gene. CDR1 MNHEY and CDR2 SMNVEV come from the germline V gene (reference sequence). V was trimmed by 7 bases and J by 0 bases, leaving 10 bases between them. CDR3 size: 15 residues. CDR3 nucleotides: TGTGCCAGCATCGGTTGGTTCTCTGGGGCCAACGTCCTGACTTTC. It codes for CASIGWFSGANVLTF.

This chain joins TRBV14 and TRBJ2-7; maybe TRBD1 (5 bases). This CDR3 has 13 amino acids. V was pared by 1 base and J by 6 bases, with 10 bases between. Germline CDR1 reads SGHDN; CDR2 reads FVKESK. CDR3 DNA sequence: TGTGCCAGCAGCCAAGCCAATAGGGGCGAGCAGTACTTC. It translates to CASSQANRGEQYF.

A few counts support this clonotype. DNA for the CDR3: TGTGCCAGCAGCCCTATTTCTCAGGGGGATCCCTACTACGAGCAGTACTTC. Protein product: CASSPISQGDPYYEQYF. V usage is TRBV7-2 and J usage is TRBJ2-7; 7 bases are a match to TRBD1. The CDR3 consists of 17 residues. Germline V gives CDR1 SGHTA, CDR2 FQGNSA. V shed 5 bases and J 3 bases; nucleotides not matched to a gene: 16.

This clonotype was observed a few times. The J gene is TRBJ1-2, the V gene TRBV11-2, with D perhaps TRBD1 (6 bases). Germline V CDR1 and CDR2: SGHAT, FQNNGV. The CDR3 length is 15 residues. V was shortened by 1 base and J by 8 bases, with 17 bases between the two germline ends. CDR3 nucleotide sequence: TGTGCCAGCAGCTTAGTTTGGCAGGGGAAAGGAGGCTACACCTTC. It codes for CASSLVWQGKGGYTF.

The chain uses TRBV6-2 or TRBV6-3 and TRBJ2-1; 11 bases match TRBD1. The V and J ends lost 2 bases and 3 bases, in that order; junction bases with no gene match: 12. The CDR3 is 19 amino acids. Germline V CDR1 and CDR2: MNHEY, SVGEGT. The CDR3: CASSYPELTGTGGYNEQFF. CDR3 nucleotide sequence: TGTGCCAGCAGTTACCCAGAACTAACCGGGACAGGGGGCTACAATGAGCAGTTCTTC.

The chain couples TRBV4-1 to TRBJ1-1; the match to TRBD1 covers 7 bases. Germline trimming cut 3 bases from V and 3 bases from J; bases unmatched to any gene: 4. There are 14 residues in the CDR3. From germline, CDR1 is MGHRA and CDR2 YSYEKL. CDR3 in amino acids: CASSHRQGDTEAFF. CDR3 bases: TGCGCCAGCAGCCATAGACAGGGAGACACTGAAGCTTTCTTT.

This clonotype turned up a few times. This rearrangement joins TRBV6-6 to TRBJ2-1; D remains unclear. This CDR3 spans 13 amino acids. The V gene's germline CDR1 is MNHNY and CDR2 SVGAGI (reference sequence). Trimming cost V 5 bases and J 8 bases, with 13 bases left between them. In DNA form, the CDR3 reads TGTGCCAGCAGTGCCCGGTCCTGGGATGAGCAGTTCTTC. Its protein is CASSARSWDEQFF.

The sample holds many counts of this clonotype. The chain employs TRBV7-2 and TRBJ1-2; D gene uncertain. This CDR3 spans 17 amino acids. V lost 3 bases, J lost 0 bases, and 17 bases lay in between. CDR1 SGHTA and CDR2 FQGNSA come from the germline V gene. CDR3 in DNA: TGTGCCAGCAGCTTCGGGCCCACAAACCCGACTAACTATGGCTACACCTTC. This encodes CASSFGPTNPTNYGYTF.

V usage is TRBV5-5 and J usage is TRBJ1-5, with D hard to call. Trimming removed 0 bases from V and 5 bases from J, with 6 bases in between. The CDR3 runs 13 residues. CDR1 and CDR2 (germline): SGHKS, YYEKEE (reference sequence). The CDR3 region is CASSLDWYQPQHF. The CDR3, as DNA: TGTGCCAGCAGCTTGGATTGGTATCAGCCCCAGCATTTT.

This clonotype was recorded a few times. This chain links TRBV7-2 with TRBJ2-2; D perhaps matches TRBD1 (6 bases). The germline CDR1 and CDR2 sequences are SGHTA and FQGNSA. The CDR3 loop spans 14 amino acids. Trimming removed 2 bases at V and 4 bases at J, with 8 bases between. CDR3 protein: CASSLQGITGELFF. Written as DNA, the CDR3 is TGTGCCAGCAGCTTACAGGGGATCACCGGGGAGCTGTTTTTT. The full variable domain, with the rest looked up from reference TRBV7-2 and TRBJ2-2, is GAGVSQSPSNKVTEKGKDVELRCDPISGHTALYWYRQSLGQGLEFLIYFQGNSAPDKSGLPSDRFSAERTGGSVSTLTIQRTQQEDSAVYLCASSLQGITGELFFGEGSRLTVL.

V is TRBV7-6 and J is TRBJ1-4; 7 positions agree with TRBD1. The trim removed 1 base at V and 5 bases at J, leaving 4 bases unmatched. The CDR3 has 15 amino acids. Looked up from germline, CDR1 is SGHVS and CDR2 is FNYEAQ. CDR3 in amino acids: CASSLEGQRNEKLFF. The CDR3 DNA follows: TGTGCCAGCAGCTTAGAGGGACAGCGGAATGAAAAACTGTTTTTT. The variable domain in full, with the rest retrieved from reference TRBV7-6 and TRBJ1-4, is GAGVSQSPRYKVTKRGQDVALRCDPISGHVSLYWYRQALGQGPEFLTYFNYEAQQDKSGLPNDRFSAERPEGSISTLTIQRTEQRDSAMYRCASSLEGQRNEKLFFGSGTQLSVL.

This clonotype was seen only a few times. The V and J genes are TRBV28 and TRBJ1-1; 7 bases map to TRBD1. This CDR3 is built from 14 residues. V was clipped by 7 bases and J by 4 bases; unmatched bases: 9. Germline CDR1 MDHEN, CDR2 SYDVKM. CDR3 in DNA: TGTGCCAGCATTATTACAGGGGTAAGCACTGAAGCTTTCTTT. Amino acids: CASIITGVSTEAFF.

The rearrangement uses TRBV24-1 and TRBJ2-3, with 9 bases fitting TRBD1. Germline V gene sequence: CDR1 KGHDR, CDR2 SFDVKD. This CDR3 has 16 amino acids. Germline trimming cut 3 bases from V and 1 base from J; bases unmatched to any gene: 4. The chain's CDR3 is CATSDVRDRGTDTQYF. In nucleotides, the CDR3 is TGTGCCACCAGTGATGTACGGGACAGGGGCACAGATACGCAGTATTTT.

The V and J genes are TRBV19 and TRBJ1-5; D gene uncertain. Germline loops: CDR1 LNHDA, CDR2 SQIVND (reference sequence). V was clipped by 8 bases and J by 4 bases, with 15 bases between them. The CDR3 has 14 amino acids. CDR3 DNA sequence: TGTGCCAGTTACGAAGGGCGGGGAAATCAGCCCCAGCATTTT. Protein product: CASYEGRGNQPQHF.

The chain links TRBV6-1 to TRBJ1-1; D remains unclear. Trimming stripped 1 base from V and 6 bases from J, with 18 bases between. The V gene's germline CDR1 is MNHNS and CDR2 SASEGT. CDR3 size: 16 residues. For the CDR3, the DNA is TGTGCCAGCAGTGAAGAAGACGGTTGGGCCGGCGCTGAAGCTTTCTTT. Translating gives CASSEEDGWAGAEAFF.